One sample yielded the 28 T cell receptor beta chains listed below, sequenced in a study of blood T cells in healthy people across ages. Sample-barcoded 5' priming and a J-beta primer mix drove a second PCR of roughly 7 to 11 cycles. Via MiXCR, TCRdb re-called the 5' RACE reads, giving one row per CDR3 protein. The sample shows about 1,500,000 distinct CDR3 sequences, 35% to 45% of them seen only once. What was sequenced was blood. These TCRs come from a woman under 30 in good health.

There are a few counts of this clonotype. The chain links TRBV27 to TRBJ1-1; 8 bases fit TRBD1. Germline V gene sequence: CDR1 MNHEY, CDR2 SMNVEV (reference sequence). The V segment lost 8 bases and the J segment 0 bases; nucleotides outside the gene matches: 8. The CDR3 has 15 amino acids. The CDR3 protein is CASGLSDRVNTEAFF. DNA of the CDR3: TGTGCCAGCGGACTTTCGGACAGGGTGAACACTGAAGCTTTCTTT.

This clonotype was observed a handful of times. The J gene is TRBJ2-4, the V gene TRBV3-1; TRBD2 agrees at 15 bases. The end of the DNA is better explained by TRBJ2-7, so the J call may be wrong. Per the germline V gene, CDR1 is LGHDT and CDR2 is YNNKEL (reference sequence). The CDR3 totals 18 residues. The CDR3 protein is CASSQDASGLAGGYEQYF. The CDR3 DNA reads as TGTGCCAGCAGCCAAGATGCTTCGGGACTAGCGGGAGGCTACGAGCAGTACTTC.

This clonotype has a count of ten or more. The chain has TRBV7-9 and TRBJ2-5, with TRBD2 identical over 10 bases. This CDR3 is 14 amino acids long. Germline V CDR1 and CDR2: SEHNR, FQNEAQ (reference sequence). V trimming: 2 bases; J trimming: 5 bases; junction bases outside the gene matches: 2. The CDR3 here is CASSLLAGVETQYF. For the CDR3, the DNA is TGTGCCAGCAGCTTACTAGCGGGAGTGGAGACCCAGTACTTC.

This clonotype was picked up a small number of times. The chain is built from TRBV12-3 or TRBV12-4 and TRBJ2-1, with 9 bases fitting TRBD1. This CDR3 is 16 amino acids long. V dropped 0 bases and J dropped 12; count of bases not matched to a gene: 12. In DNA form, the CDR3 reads TGTGCCAGCAGTTTAGCGATGCGACAGGGGGAGAGAGGGCAGTTCTTC. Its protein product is CASSLAMRQGERGQFF.

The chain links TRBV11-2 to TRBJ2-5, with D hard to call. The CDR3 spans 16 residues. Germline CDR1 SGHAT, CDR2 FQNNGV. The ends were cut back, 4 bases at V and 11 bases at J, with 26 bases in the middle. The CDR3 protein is CASSSLKGKAFHEQYF. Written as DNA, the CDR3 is TGTGCCAGCAGCTCCCTTAAAGGGAAGGCCTTCCATGAGCAGTACTTC.

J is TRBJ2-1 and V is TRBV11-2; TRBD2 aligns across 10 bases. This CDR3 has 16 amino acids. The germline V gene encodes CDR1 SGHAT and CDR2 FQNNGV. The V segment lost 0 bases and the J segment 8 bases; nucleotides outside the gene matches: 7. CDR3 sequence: CASSLEASGSSDEQFF. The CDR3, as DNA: TGTGCCAGCAGCTTAGAGGCTAGCGGGAGTTCGGATGAGCAGTTCTTC.

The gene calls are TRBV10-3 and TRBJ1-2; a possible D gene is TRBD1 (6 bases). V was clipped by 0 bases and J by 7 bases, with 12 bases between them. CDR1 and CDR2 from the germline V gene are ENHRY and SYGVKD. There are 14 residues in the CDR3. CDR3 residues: CAISESGGTSGYTF. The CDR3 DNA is TGTGCCATCAGTGAGTCTGGAGGGACAAGTGGCTACACCTTC.

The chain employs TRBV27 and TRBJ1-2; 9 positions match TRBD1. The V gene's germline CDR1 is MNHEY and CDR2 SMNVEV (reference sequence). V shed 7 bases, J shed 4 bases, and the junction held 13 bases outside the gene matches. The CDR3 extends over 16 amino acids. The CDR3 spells CASKEGGQGGGYGYTF. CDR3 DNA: TGTGCCAGCAAGGAAGGGGGACAGGGCGGGGGCTATGGCTACACCTTC.

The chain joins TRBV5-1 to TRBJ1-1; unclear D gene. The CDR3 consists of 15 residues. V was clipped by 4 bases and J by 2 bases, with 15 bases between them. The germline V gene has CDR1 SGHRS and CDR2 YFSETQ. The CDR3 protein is CASSRQGGLNTEAFF. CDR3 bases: TGCGCCAGCAGCCGCCAAGGAGGACTTAACACTGAAGCTTTCTTT.

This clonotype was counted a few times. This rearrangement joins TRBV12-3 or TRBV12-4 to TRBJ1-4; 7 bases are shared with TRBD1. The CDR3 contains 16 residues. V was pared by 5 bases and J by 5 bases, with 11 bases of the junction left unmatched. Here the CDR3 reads CASSPNPGTVNEKLFF. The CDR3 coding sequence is TGTGCCAGCAGTCCGAATCCCGGGACAGTCAATGAAAAACTGTTTTTT.

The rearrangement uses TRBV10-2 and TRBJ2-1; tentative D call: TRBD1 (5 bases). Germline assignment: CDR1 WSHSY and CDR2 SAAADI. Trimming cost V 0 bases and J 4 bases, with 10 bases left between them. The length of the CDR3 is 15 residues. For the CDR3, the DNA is TGCGCCAGCAGTGAGTCGAAAGGGGTTTACAATGAGCAGTTCTTC. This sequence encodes CASSESKGVYNEQFF.

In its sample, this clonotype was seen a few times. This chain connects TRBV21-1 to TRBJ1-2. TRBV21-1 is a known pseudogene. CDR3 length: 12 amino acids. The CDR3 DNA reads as TGTGCCAGCAGCAAACGATCAAGTGGCTACACCTTC. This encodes CASSKRSSGYTF.

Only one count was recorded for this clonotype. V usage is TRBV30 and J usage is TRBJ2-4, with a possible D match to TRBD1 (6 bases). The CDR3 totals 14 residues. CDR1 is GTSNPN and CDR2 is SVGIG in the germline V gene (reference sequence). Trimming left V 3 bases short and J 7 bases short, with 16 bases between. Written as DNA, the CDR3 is TGTGCCTGGAGATTAGGGGGAGTCGCGAACATTCAGTACTTC. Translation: CAWRLGGVANIQYF.

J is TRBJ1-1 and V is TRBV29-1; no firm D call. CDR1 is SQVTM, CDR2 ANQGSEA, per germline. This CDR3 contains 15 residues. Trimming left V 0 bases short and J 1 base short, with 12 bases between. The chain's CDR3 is CSVEDLSVWNTEAFF. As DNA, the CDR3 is TGCAGCGTTGAAGATCTGTCAGTATGGAACACTGAAGCTTTCTTT. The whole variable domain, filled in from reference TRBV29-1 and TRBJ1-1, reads SAVISQKPSRDICQRGTSLTIQCQVDSQVTMMFWYRQQPGQSLTLIATANQGSEATYESGFVIDKFPISRPNLTFSTLTVSNMSPEDSSIYLCSVEDLSVWNTEAFFGQGTRLTVV.

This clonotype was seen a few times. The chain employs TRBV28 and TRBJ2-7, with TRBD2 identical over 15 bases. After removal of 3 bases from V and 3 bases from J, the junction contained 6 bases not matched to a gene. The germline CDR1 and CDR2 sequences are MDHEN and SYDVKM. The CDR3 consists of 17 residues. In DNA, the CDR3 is TGTGCCAGCAGTTTGGGACTAGCGGGAGGTGTCAACTACGAGCAGTACTTC. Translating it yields CASSLGLAGGVNYEQYF. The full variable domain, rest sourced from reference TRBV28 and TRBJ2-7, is DVKVTQSSRYLVKRTGEKVFLECVQDMDHENMFWYRQDPGLGLRLIYFSYDVKMKEKGDIPEGYSVSREKKERFSLILESASTNQTSMYLCASSLGLAGGVNYEQYFGPGTRLTVT.

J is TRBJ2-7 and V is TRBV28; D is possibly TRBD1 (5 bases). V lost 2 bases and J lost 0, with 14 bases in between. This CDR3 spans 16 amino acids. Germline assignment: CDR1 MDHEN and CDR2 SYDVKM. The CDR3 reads CASSLHQGLLSYEQYF. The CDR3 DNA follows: TGTGCCAGCAGTTTACATCAGGGCCTTCTCTCCTACGAGCAGTACTTC. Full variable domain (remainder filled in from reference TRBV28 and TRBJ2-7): DVKVTQSSRYLVKRTGEKVFLECVQDMDHENMFWYRQDPGLGLRLIYFSYDVKMKEKGDIPEGYSVSREKKERFSLILESASTNQTSMYLCASSLHQGLLSYEQYFGPGTRLTVT.

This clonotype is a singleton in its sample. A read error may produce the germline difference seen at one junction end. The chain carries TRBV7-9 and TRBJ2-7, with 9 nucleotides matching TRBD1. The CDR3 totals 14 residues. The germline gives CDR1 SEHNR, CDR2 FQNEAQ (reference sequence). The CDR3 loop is CDSSSGTGHYEQYF. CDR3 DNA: TGTGACAGCAGCTCCGGGACAGGGCACTACGAGCAGTACTTC.

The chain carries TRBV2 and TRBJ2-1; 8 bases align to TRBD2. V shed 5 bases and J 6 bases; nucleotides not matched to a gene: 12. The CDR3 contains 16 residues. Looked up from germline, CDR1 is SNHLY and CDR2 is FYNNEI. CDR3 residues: CASSYQRGGEFNEQFF. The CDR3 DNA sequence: TGTGCCAGCAGTTATCAACGGGGGGGGGAATTCAATGAGCAGTTCTTC. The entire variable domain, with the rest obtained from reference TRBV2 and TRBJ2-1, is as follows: EPEVTQTPSHQVTQMGQEVILRCVPISNHLYFYWYRQILGQKVEFLVSFYNNEISEKSEIFDDQFSVERPDGSNFTLKIRSTKLEDSAMYFCASSYQRGGEFNEQFFGPGTRLTVL.

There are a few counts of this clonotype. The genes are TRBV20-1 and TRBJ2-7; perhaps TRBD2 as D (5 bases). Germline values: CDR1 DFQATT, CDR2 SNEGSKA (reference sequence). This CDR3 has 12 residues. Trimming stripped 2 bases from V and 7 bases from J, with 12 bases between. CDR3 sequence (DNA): TGCAGTGCTAGATGGGAGTCGGGTGAGCAGTACTTC. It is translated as CSARWESGEQYF.

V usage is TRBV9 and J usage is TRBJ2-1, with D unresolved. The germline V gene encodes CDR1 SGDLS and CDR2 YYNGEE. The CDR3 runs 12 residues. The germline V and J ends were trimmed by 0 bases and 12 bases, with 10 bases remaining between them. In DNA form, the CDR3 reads TGTGCCAGCAGCGTAGAATCCGTTAGGCAGTTCTTC. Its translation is CASSVESVRQFF.

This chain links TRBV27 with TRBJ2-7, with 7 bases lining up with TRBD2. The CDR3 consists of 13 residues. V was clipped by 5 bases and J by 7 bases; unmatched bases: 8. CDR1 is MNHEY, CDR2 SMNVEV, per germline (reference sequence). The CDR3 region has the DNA TGTGCCAGCAGTCCCAAAGAAGCGGGGGAGCAGTACTTC. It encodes CASSPKEAGEQYF.

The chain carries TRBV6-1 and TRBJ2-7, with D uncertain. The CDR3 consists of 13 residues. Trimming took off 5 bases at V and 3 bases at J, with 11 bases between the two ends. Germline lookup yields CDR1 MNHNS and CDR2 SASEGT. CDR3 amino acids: CASSTIGFYEQYF. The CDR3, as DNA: TGTGCCAGCAGTACCATTGGATTCTACGAGCAGTACTTC.

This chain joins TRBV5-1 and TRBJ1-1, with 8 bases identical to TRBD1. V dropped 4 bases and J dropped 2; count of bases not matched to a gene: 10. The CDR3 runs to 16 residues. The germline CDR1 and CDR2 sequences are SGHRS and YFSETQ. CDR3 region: CASSAGTGGSNTEAFF. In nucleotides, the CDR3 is TGCGCCAGCAGCGCCGGGACAGGAGGGTCAAACACTGAAGCTTTCTTT.

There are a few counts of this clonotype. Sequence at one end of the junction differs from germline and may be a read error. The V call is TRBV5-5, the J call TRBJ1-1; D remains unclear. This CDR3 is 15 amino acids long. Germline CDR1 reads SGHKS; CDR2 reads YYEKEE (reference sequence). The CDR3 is CASSLGVAANAEAFF. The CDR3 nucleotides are TGTGCCAGCAGCTTGGGGGTGGCTGCGAACGCTGAAGCTTTCTTT.

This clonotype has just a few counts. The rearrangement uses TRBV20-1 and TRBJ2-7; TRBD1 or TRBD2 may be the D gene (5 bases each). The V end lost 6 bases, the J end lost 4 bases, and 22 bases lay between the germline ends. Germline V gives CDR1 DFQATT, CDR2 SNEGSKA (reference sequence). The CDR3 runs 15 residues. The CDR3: CSARRRDPRGYEQYF. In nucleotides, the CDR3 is TGCAGTGCCAGACGCCGGGACCCTCGTGGGTACGAGCAGTACTTC.

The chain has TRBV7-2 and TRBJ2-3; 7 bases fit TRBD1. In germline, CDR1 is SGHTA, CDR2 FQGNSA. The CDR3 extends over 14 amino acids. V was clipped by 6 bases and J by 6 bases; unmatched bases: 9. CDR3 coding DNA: TGTGCCAGCAGAACCGGGCAGGGGGTGGATACGCAGTATTTT. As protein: CASRTGQGVDTQYF.

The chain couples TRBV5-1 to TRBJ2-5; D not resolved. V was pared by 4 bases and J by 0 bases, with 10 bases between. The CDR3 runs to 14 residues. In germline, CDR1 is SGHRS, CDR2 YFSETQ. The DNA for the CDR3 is TGCGCCAGCAGCCCACAAGCGTACCAAGAGACCCAGTACTTC. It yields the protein CASSPQAYQETQYF.

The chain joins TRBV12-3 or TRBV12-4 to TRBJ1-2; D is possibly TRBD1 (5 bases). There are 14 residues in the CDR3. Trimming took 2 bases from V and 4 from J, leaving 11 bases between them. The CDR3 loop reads CASSLSQGRYGYTF. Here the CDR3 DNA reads TGTGCCAGCAGTTTAAGCCAGGGTCGCTATGGCTACACCTTC.